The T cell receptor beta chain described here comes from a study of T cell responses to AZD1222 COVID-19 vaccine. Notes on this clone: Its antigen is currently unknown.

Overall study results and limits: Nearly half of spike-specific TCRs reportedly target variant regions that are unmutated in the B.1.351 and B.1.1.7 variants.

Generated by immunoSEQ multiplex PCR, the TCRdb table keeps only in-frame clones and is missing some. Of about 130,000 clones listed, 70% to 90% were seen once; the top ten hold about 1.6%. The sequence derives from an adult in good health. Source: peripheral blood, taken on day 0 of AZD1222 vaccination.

The CDR3 is CASSIGTNYEQYF. CDR3 bases: TGTGCCAGTAGTATCGGGACAAACTACGAGCAGTACTTC. The chain employs TRBV19 and TRBJ2-7; a weak D match, TRBD1 (6 bases). Trimming shortened V by 3 bases and J by 3 bases, and 9 bases separated the two germline ends. CDR3 size: 13 residues. In germline, CDR1 is LNHDA, CDR2 SQIVND (reference sequence).